These 10 T cell receptor beta chains were all obtained from the same sample, sequenced in a study of T-cell reconstitution after alpha-beta-depleted transplantation in children. TCRbeta library preparation incorporated unique molecular identifiers. Each CDR3 protein is one row after TCRdb ran MiXCR on the PCR reads. The top ten hold more than 20% of the sample, which has about 130,000 distinct CDR3 sequences, more than 9.5% seen once. The sequencing here drew on PBMCs, mostly from graft donor cells, taken 180 days after TCRalphabeta/CD19-depleted stem cell transplant. Receptors originate from a girl under two years old who had a stem cell transplant for combined immunodeficiency, so the T cells may come from the graft donor.

This clonotype was recorded at least ten times. The chain joins TRBV20-1 to TRBJ2-1; no clear D. V was clipped by 0 bases and J by 3 bases, with 9 bases between them. The CDR3 is 14 residues long. Germline values: CDR1 DFQATT, CDR2 SNEGSKA (reference sequence). CDR3 sequence: CSARDKVNYNEQFF. DNA of the CDR3: TGCAGTGCTAGAGATAAGGTGAACTACAATGAGCAGTTCTTC.

The J gene is TRBJ2-2, the V gene TRBV9; D possibly corresponds to TRBD2 (5 bases). V was clipped by 0 bases and J by 7 bases, with 7 bases between them. CDR1 is SGDLS and CDR2 is YYNGEE in the germline V gene. The CDR3 is 13 amino acids. For the CDR3, the DNA is TGTGCCAGCAGCGTAGGAGGGATCGGGGAGCTGTTTTTT. Protein product: CASSVGGIGELFF.

This chain connects TRBV30 to TRBJ1-5, with D perhaps matching TRBD1 (5 bases). V lost 2 bases and J lost 4, with 9 bases in between. CDR1 and CDR2 (germline): GTSNPN, SVGIG (reference sequence). The CDR3 is 13 residues long. In DNA form, the CDR3 reads TGTGCCTGGAGTACCAACAGGAATCAGCCCCAGCATTTT. Translation gives CAWSTNRNQPQHF.

The table lists this clonotype with many counts. V and J are TRBV5-1 and TRBJ2-1; TRBD2 aligns across 7 bases. There are 15 residues in the CDR3. Looked up from germline, CDR1 is SGHRS and CDR2 is YFSETQ. Trimming removed 4 bases from V and 7 bases from J; junction bases left unmatched: 11. CDR3 sequence (DNA): TGCGCCAGCAGCCCTGGGGAGGGTTTAGAGAATGAGCAGTTCTTC. Its protein is CASSPGEGLENEQFF.

This clonotype appeared a few times. The rearrangement links TRBV7-2 to TRBJ2-7; D perhaps matches TRBD2 (6 bases). The CDR3 length is 14 residues. The germline V gene has CDR1 SGHTA and CDR2 FQGNSA. Trimming removed 3 bases at V and 3 bases at J, with 12 bases between. This CDR3 is CASSLRAGIYEQYF. CDR3 nucleotides: TGTGCCAGCAGCTTGAGAGCGGGTATCTACGAGCAGTACTTC.

The chain couples TRBV12-3 or TRBV12-4 to TRBJ2-3; D is uncertain. The CDR3 spans 11 residues. The V end was cut by 3 bases, the J end by 8 bases, with 6 bases between. This chain's CDR3 is CASSLSTTQYF. DNA for the CDR3: TGTGCCAGCAGTTTGTCAACTACGCAGTATTTT.

This clonotype came up a few times. The rearrangement uses TRBV4-2 and TRBJ2-5, with D uncertain. The germline CDR1 and CDR2 sequences are LGHNA and YNFKEQ. The CDR3 consists of 18 residues. The V and J ends lost 4 bases and 4 bases respectively, with 25 bases between them. The CDR3 loop is CASSPFLPLAEKGETQYF. The CDR3 DNA reads TGTGCCAGCAGCCCATTTCTACCGCTCGCTGAAAAGGGAGAGACCCAGTACTTC.

This chain uses TRBV5-1 with TRBJ2-3, with D perhaps given as TRBD1 or TRBD2 (6 bases each). V was clipped by 0 bases and J by 6 bases, with 11 bases between them. Germline-derived CDR1 and CDR2 are SGHRS and YFSETQ. CDR3 length equals 14 residues. CDR3 amino acids: CASSLGGAVDTQYF. The CDR3 nucleotides read TGCGCCAGCAGCTTGGGGGGGGCCGTGGATACGCAGTATTTT. The variable domain in full, with the rest retrieved from reference TRBV5-1 and TRBJ2-3, is KAGVTQTPRYLIKTRGQQVTLSCSPISGHRSVSWYQQTPGQGLQFLFEYFSETQRNKGNFPGRFSGRQFSNSRSEMNVSTLELGDSALYLCASSLGGAVDTQYFGPGTRLTVL.

This clonotype showed up just a few times. The chain joins TRBV19 to TRBJ2-7; a weak D match, TRBD1 (5 bases). This CDR3 is 14 amino acids long. Per germline, CDR1 LNHDA and CDR2 SQIVND (reference sequence). Trimming took off 5 bases at V and 2 bases at J, with 13 bases between the two ends. The CDR3 here is CASSRDRETYEQYF. As DNA, the CDR3 is TGTGCCAGTAGTCGAGACAGAGAGACCTACGAGCAGTACTTC.

This clonotype has only a few counts. V and J are TRBV5-5 and TRBJ1-2; tentatively, D is TRBD1 (5 bases). The CDR3 loop spans 15 amino acids. Trimming took off 2 bases at V and 0 bases at J, with 11 bases between the two ends. Germline V gene data show CDR1 as SGHKS and CDR2 as YYEKEE (reference sequence). The CDR3 region has the DNA TGTGCCAGCAGCTTCGAGTGGGGACCTAACTATGGCTACACCTTC. It translates to CASSFEWGPNYGYTF. Full variable domain (remainder filled in from reference TRBV5-5 and TRBJ1-2): DAGVTQSPTHLIKTRGQQVTLRCSPISGHKSVSWYQQVLGQGPQFIFQYYEKEERGRGNFPDRFSARQFPNYSSELNVNALLLGDSALYLCASSFEWGPNYGYTFGSGTRLTVV.